These 12 T cell receptor beta chains were all obtained from the same sample, sequenced in a study of T cell responses to AZD1222 COVID-19 vaccine. The table came from immunoSEQ multiplex PCR; TCRdb's copy has only in-frame clones and leaves some out. The sample includes roughly 120,000 clones, about 88% seen only once; the top ten take 2.5% to 3.5%. The source was peripheral blood, collected 28 days after the second AZD1222 dose. The receptor set was obtained from an adult who received the AZD1222 COVID-19 vaccine.

V gene TRBV2 combines with J gene TRBJ1-2; D remains unclear. V was clipped by 2 bases and J by 5 bases, with 15 bases between them. Germline loops: CDR1 SNHLY, CDR2 FYNNEI. The CDR3 extends over 15 amino acids. The CDR3 DNA is TGTGCCAGCAGTGAAAAGGTCTGGGCAGAATATGGCTACACCTTC. Translating gives CASSEKVWAEYGYTF.

The rearrangement links TRBV2 to TRBJ2-7; TRBD1 matches 7 bases. CDR1 is SNHLY and CDR2 is FYNNEI in the germline V gene. J gave up 5 bases and V 4 bases, and 8 bases lay outside the gene matches. CDR3 length: 14 residues. CDR3 sequence: CASSVSRGIHEQYF. CDR3 bases: TGTGCCAGCAGTGTTTCCAGGGGGATCCACGAGCAGTACTTC.

The table lists this clone with a few counts. This sequence joins TRBV6-4 and TRBJ2-3, with TRBD2 matching over 8 bases. After removal of 3 bases from V and 1 base from J, the junction contained 0 bases not matched to a gene. Germline V gene sequence: CDR1 MRHNA, CDR2 SNTAGT. The CDR3 is 14 amino acids. This CDR3 is CASSEAGGTDTQYF. CDR3 DNA sequence: TGTGCCAGCAGTGAAGCGGGGGGCACAGATACGCAGTATTTT.

This chain connects TRBV6-5 to TRBJ1-5, with D possibly being TRBD1 (6 bases). The CDR3 consists of 14 residues. Germline V gene sequence: CDR1 MNHEY, CDR2 SVGAGI. Deletions cut 4 bases from V and 6 bases from J, with 13 bases between. The CDR3 region has the DNA TGTGCCAGCAGTTTCCTAGGGGGGTCTCAGCCCCAGCATTTT. As protein: CASSFLGGSQPQHF.

The rearrangement joins TRBV9 to TRBJ1-5; D not certain. The CDR3 has 14 amino acids. In germline, CDR1 is SGDLS, CDR2 YYNGEE. Deletions cut 0 bases from V and 3 bases from J, with 7 bases between. CDR3 sequence (DNA): TGTGCCAGCAGCGTAGACAGCTACAATCAGCCCCAGCATTTT. It translates to CASSVDSYNQPQHF. Full variable domain (missing parts from reference TRBV9 and TRBJ1-5): DSGVTQTPKHLITATGQRVTLRCSPRSGDLSVYWYQQSLDQGLQFLIQYYNGEERAKGNILERFSAQQFPDLHSELNLSSLELGDSALYFCASSVDSYNQPQHFGDGTRLSIL.

This clone was counted only a few times. This rearrangement joins TRBV20-1 to TRBJ1-3, with 8 bases that match TRBD1. V dropped 3 bases and J dropped 2; count of bases not matched to a gene: 3. Germline-derived CDR1 and CDR2 are DFQATT and SNEGSKA (reference sequence). This CDR3 has 14 amino acids. This chain's CDR3 is CSASHRGTGNTIYF. The CDR3 coding sequence is TGCAGTGCTAGTCACAGGGGGACTGGAAACACCATATATTTT.

The chain recombines TRBV15 with TRBJ2-5; no firm D call. V was pared by 2 bases and J by 5 bases, with 6 bases between. CDR3 length: 12 amino acids. The germline CDR1 and CDR2 sequences are LNHNV and YYDKDF (reference sequence). The CDR3 DNA sequence: TGTGCCACCAGCAGAATCTCGGAGACCCAGTACTTC. Translation: CATSRISETQYF.

The V call is TRBV5-1, the J call TRBJ1-1; no clear D. The CDR3 consists of 19 residues. The germline CDR1 and CDR2 sequences are SGHRS and YFSETQ. V lost 4 bases to trimming and J lost 6 bases, with 31 bases between them. CDR3 in DNA: TGCGCCAGCAGCAACGTACTTTTCATTCAACGGATAGGGCGGGCTGAAGCTTTCTTT. This translates into CASSNVLFIQRIGRAEAFF.

This chain connects TRBV30 to TRBJ1-5; 7 bases are a match to TRBD1. This CDR3 has 14 amino acids. From germline, CDR1 is GTSNPN and CDR2 SVGIG (reference sequence). Trimming at V came to 3 bases and at J to 1 base, leaving 3 bases not matched to a gene. CDR3 amino acids: CAWSRDRSNQPQHF. The CDR3 bases are TGTGCCTGGAGCCGGGACAGAAGCAATCAGCCCCAGCATTTT.

The chain is built from TRBV27 and TRBJ1-6; D might be TRBD1 (5 bases). The germline V gene encodes CDR1 MNHEY and CDR2 SMNVEV (reference sequence). V lost 6 bases and J lost 6, with 18 bases in between. There are 16 residues in the CDR3. The DNA of the CDR3 is TGTGCCAGCAGGCCAGGGCCCGGAAAATTTAATTCACCCCTCCACTTT. It yields the protein CASRPGPGKFNSPLHF.

The chain employs TRBV19 and TRBJ1-2, with D perhaps matching TRBD1 (6 bases). The CDR3 sequence is 15 residues long. Germline CDR1 LNHDA, CDR2 SQIVND (reference sequence). Trimming stripped 6 bases from V and 0 bases from J, with 14 bases between. CDR3 amino acids: CASRREGVTNYGYTF. The CDR3 DNA reads TGTGCCAGTAGACGAGAGGGGGTAACTAACTATGGCTACACCTTC.

J is TRBJ1-6 and V is TRBV7-2; TRBD1 is a possible D gene (6 bases). The CDR3 length is 14 residues. Trimming shortened V by 7 bases and J by 6 bases, and 13 bases separated the two germline ends. Per germline, CDR1 SGHTA and CDR2 FQGNSA. Written as DNA, the CDR3 is TGTGCCAGCACCCCGGGGGGCTTTAATTCACCCCTCCACTTT. It yields the protein CASTPGGFNSPLHF.